A single sample gave rise to the 11 T cell receptor beta chains below, sequenced in a study of patients and donors after allogeneic stem cell transplantation. TCRdb reprocessed the RT-PCR reads with MiXCR, giving one entry per CDR3 protein. The sample holds about 210,000 distinct CDR3 sequences, 38% seen once. Specimen: blood, either unsorted or a sorted T cell fraction (not recorded which). The receptors shown here come from a human donor who was either an allogeneic HSCT recipient or a stem cell or donor lymphocyte infusion donor (not recorded which). It is not recorded whose cells these are; they may come from a transplant donor.

This clonotype has a handful of counts. This chain joins TRBV18 and TRBJ1-6, with unresolved D. CDR1 KGHSH and CDR2 LQKENI come from the germline V gene. The CDR3 sequence is 14 residues long. Trimming cost V 3 bases and J 4 bases, with 7 bases left between them. This CDR3 is CASSPEGYNSPLHF. The CDR3 region has the DNA TGTGCCAGCTCACCCGAGGGTTATAATTCACCCCTCCACTTT. Based on the CDR3 plus reference TRBV18 and TRBJ1-6, the full variable domain is NAGVMQNPRHLVRRRGQEARLRCSPMKGHSHVYWYRQLPEEGLKFMVYLQKENIIDESGMPKERFSAEFPKEGPSILRIQQVVRGDSAAYFCASSPEGYNSPLHFGNGTRLTVT.

This clonotype has a handful of counts. The J gene is TRBJ2-1, the V gene TRBV28; D perhaps matches TRBD1 (6 bases). V was shortened by 2 bases and J by 7 bases, with 9 bases between the two germline ends. Germline values: CDR1 MDHEN, CDR2 SYDVKM. The CDR3 is 13 residues long. The CDR3 reads CASSLRGMNEQFF. The DNA for the CDR3 is TGTGCCAGCAGTTTAAGGGGGATGAATGAGCAGTTCTTC.

This clonotype came up a few times. The rearrangement uses TRBV27 and TRBJ2-2; D is possibly TRBD1 (6 bases). This CDR3 is 13 amino acids long. CDR1 MNHEY and CDR2 SMNVEV come from the germline V gene (reference sequence). V shed 7 bases and J shed 4 bases, with 10 bases lying between them. CDR3 bases: TGTGCCAGCAAGGGGGAAGGCACCGGGGAGCTGTTTTTT. Translated, it gives CASKGEGTGELFF.

This clonotype appeared a few times. This rearrangement joins TRBV29-1 to TRBJ2-5; 10 bases line up with TRBD2. The V gene's germline CDR1 is SQVTM and CDR2 ANQGSEA. The V gene end was trimmed by 6 bases and the J gene end by 2 bases; junction bases not matched to a gene: 12. The CDR3 covers 16 residues. CDR3 bases: TGCAGCGTCTCAAAGGGGGCTAGCGGGGGACAAGAGACCCAGTACTTC. It yields the protein CSVSKGASGGQETQYF.

This clonotype occurred a few times. The J gene is TRBJ2-5, the V gene TRBV7-9; 14 bases are a match to TRBD2. The CDR3 is made up of 16 amino acids. Germline lookup yields CDR1 SEHNR and CDR2 FQNEAQ (reference sequence). J was trimmed by 5 bases and V by 5 bases; bases with no gene match: 7. CDR3 in DNA: TGTGCCAGCAGCCCGCCCGGACTAGCGGGGGGTGAGACCCAGTACTTC. Protein sequence: CASSPPGLAGGETQYF.

This chain joins TRBV2 and TRBJ1-6; 7 bases match TRBD1. V trimming: 2 bases; J trimming: 0 bases; junction bases outside the gene matches: 10. This CDR3 has 19 amino acids. Germline V gives CDR1 SNHLY, CDR2 FYNNEI. Written as DNA, the CDR3 is TGTGCCAGCAGTGAACCGTGGGGACAGATCAACTCCTATAATTCACCCCTCCACTTT. Its translation: CASSEPWGQINSYNSPLHF.

This clonotype was seen more than once but under ten times. V gene TRBV12-3 or TRBV12-4 combines with J gene TRBJ1-6; no firm D call. V was shortened by 5 bases and J by 13 bases, with 12 bases between the two germline ends. CDR3 length equals 12 residues. The DNA for the CDR3 is TGTGCCAGCAGTCTTCCGAAATTCCCCCTCCACTTT. This encodes CASSLPKFPLHF.

The rearrangement joins TRBV6-1 to TRBJ1-1; unclear D gene. V lost 1 base and J lost 5, with 8 bases in between. The CDR3 consists of 13 residues. CDR1 is MNHNS and CDR2 is SASEGT in the germline V gene. The DNA for the CDR3 is TGTGCCAGCAGTGAAGACAGACATACTGAAGCTTTCTTT. Residues: CASSEDRHTEAFF.

This clonotype was recorded a few times. The chain employs TRBV10-3 and TRBJ2-3; D call uncertain. Trimming took 3 bases from V and 0 from J, leaving 4 bases between them. Germline V CDR1 and CDR2: ENHRY, SYGVKD. There are 13 residues in the CDR3. The CDR3 sequence: CAISDSSTDTQYF. In DNA form, the CDR3 reads TGTGCCATCAGTGACTCTAGCACAGATACGCAGTATTTT.

The CDR3 spells CASSPILSDRGNQPQHF. The CDR3 nucleotides read TGCGCCAGCAGCCCGATATTGAGCGACAGGGGGAATCAGCCCCAGCATTTT. This sequence joins TRBV4-1 and TRBJ1-5; TRBD1 agrees at 9 bases. Germline loops: CDR1 MGHRA, CDR2 YSYEKL. Trimming at V came to 4 bases and at J to 4 bases, leaving 11 bases not matched to a gene. The CDR3 loop spans 17 amino acids.

This chain links TRBV3-1 with TRBJ1-2; D call uncertain. V was pared by 2 bases and J by 6 bases, with 13 bases between. CDR1 LGHDT and CDR2 YNNKEL come from the germline V gene (reference sequence). This CDR3 contains 14 residues. This CDR3 is CASSQRWDADGYTF. The CDR3 region has the DNA TGTGCCAGCAGCCAACGGTGGGATGCTGATGGCTACACCTTC.